Listed below are T cell receptor beta chains from one sample, sequenced in a study of cytomegalovirus exposure and HLA in healthy donors. Assay: immunoSEQ multiplex PCR; the TCRdb copy retains only in-frame clones and omits some. The data show around 170,000 clones, around 75% seen once. The specimen sequenced was PBMCs. The receptor set was obtained from a man between 40 and 49 years old in good health and CMV-seropositive. The conserved cysteine and the conserved F or W are not part of the CDR3 here. Expanded clones get a size class; other rows say once, few or many, or leave the size out.

TRBV19	-	ASRLQGTGANVLT
TRBV15	-	ATSTSGTQETQY
TRBV30	-	AWSGGPNQPQH
TRBV9	-	ASSPRDRLNTEAF
TRBV18	-	ASSPIPVDNHGYT
TRBV7-7	-	ASSLRSKSEQF
TRBV4-1	-	ASSQDPSGSPQETQY
TRBV10-2	-	ASSGQGAWTGELF
TRBV7-3	-	ASSPLGGLGDTQY
TRBV5-4	few	ASSPELAGQQDEQF
TRBV5-1	-	ASSLRASGGISADTQY
TRBV10-3	-	AIPTGLNSNYGYT
TRBV4-3	-	ASSHRGGGMNIQY
TRBV6-1	once	ASSEGNQRQFTDTQY
TRBV7-2	-	ASSLFEEETQY
TRBV5-8	-	ASSHSYEQY
TRBV9	-	ASSAGTSGGYLGTDTQY
TRBV4-1	-	ASSQGTGDNSNQPQH
TRBV28	-	ASTLPGRVYEQY
TRBV12-2	-	ASRLAKPWGQVSYEQY
TRBV6-6	-	ASSVIPGLRTREQY
TRBV5-8	-	ASSSRDRGGYEQY
TRBV5-8	-	ASSLARGRFYGYT
TRBV30	-	AWSKDRSSDTQY
TRBV28	-	ASDPRGRSPDTQY
TRBV7-8	-	ASSPGGAATGELF
TRBV6-5	-	ASTRRTGWNEQY
TRBV6-4	-	ASSASSGGNNEQF
TRBV10-3	few	AISESSKPDTQY